A selection of T cell receptor beta chains follows, all from one sample in a study of Graves' ophthalmopathy and Graves' hyperthyroidism. TCRdb redid the calling of the multiplex PCR reads with MiXCR, one entry per CDR3 protein. This table has about 620,000 distinct CDR3 sequences, roughly 20% appearing once. Sequencing was done on a sample of peripheral blood. The origin of the receptors is a woman aged 18-35 years with stable Graves' hyperthyroidism. Some clones in this sample may be carry-over from other donors' samples. Each CDR3 is given with its conserved first and last residue. The D gene is left open where the match is weak. A row's size may be missing; if present it is once, few, many or a size class.

clone size: NA
J gene: TRBJ2-2
V gene: TRBV12-3/TRBV12-4
D gene: TRBD2
CDR3 DNA: TGTGCCAGCAGTTTAGCCCTACTAGCGGGGGGCCCCTACACCGGGGAGCTGTTTTTT
CDR3 protein: CASSLALLAGGPYTGELFF

clone size: many
J gene: TRBJ1-1
V gene: TRBV14
D gene: NA
CDR3 DNA: TGTGCCAGCGGAACCCCGAACACTGAAGCTTTCTTT
CDR3 protein: CASGTPNTEAFF

clone size: many
J gene: TRBJ1-1
V gene: TRBV6-2/TRBV6-3
D gene: NA
CDR3 DNA: TGTGCCAGCAGTTACTCGAATAGGATGAACACTGAAGCTTTCTTT
CDR3 protein: CASSYSNRMNTEAFF

clone size: many
J gene: TRBJ1-2
V gene: TRBV6-5
D gene: TRBD1
CDR3 DNA: TGTGCCAGCAGTTACGCCAATCCGGGACAGGGCGATGGCTACACCTTC
CDR3 protein: CASSYANPGQGDGYTF

clone size: many
J gene: TRBJ2-5
V gene: TRBV6-5
D gene: TRBD2
CDR3 DNA: TGTGCCAGCAGTTTGATTGCTAGCGGGGGGGGGCGTGAGACCCAGTACTTC
CDR3 protein: CASSLIASGGGRETQYF

clone size: many
J gene: TRBJ1-1
V gene: TRBV28
D gene: NA
CDR3 DNA: TGTGCCAGCAGTACGACCCCTCGACAGAACACTGAAGCTTTCTTT
CDR3 protein: CASSTTPRQNTEAFF

clone size: many
J gene: TRBJ1-2
V gene: TRBV25-1
D gene: TRBD1
CDR3 DNA: TGTGCCAGCAGTGGAACACAGGGGGCCGGCTATGGCTACACCTTC
CDR3 protein: CASSGTQGAGYGYTF

clone size: many
J gene: TRBJ1-2
V gene: TRBV12-3/TRBV12-4
D gene: NA
CDR3 DNA: TGTGCCAGCAGTCCCTCAGGGTCCAACTATGGCTACACCTTC
CDR3 protein: CASSPSGSNYGYTF

clone size: NA
J gene: TRBJ2-3
V gene: TRBV20-1
D gene: NA
CDR3 DNA: TGCAGTGCGGGGGGCTTGGTGGGACTTAGCACAGATACGCAGTATTTT
CDR3 protein: CSAGGLVGLSTDTQYF

clone size: many
J gene: TRBJ1-5
V gene: TRBV12-3/TRBV12-4
D gene: NA
CDR3 DNA: TGTGCCAGCAGTGCGGGGACTCGGGTTAATCAGCCCCAGCATTTT
CDR3 protein: CASSAGTRVNQPQHF

clone size: few
J gene: TRBJ2-5
V gene: TRBV2
D gene: TRBD2
CDR3 DNA: TGTGCCAGCACCCGGACGGGAGGGGACGAGACCCAGTACTTC
CDR3 protein: CASTRTGGDETQYF

clone size: few
J gene: TRBJ2-7
V gene: TRBV11-2
D gene: TRBD1
CDR3 DNA: TGTGCCAGCAGCACCCCCGGGACAGTCGACTACGAGCAGTACTTC
CDR3 protein: CASSTPGTVDYEQYF

clone size: few
J gene: TRBJ2-7
V gene: TRBV28
D gene: NA
CDR3 DNA: TGTGCCAGCAGTTTAATCTCCGTTTACGAGCAGTACTTC
CDR3 protein: CASSLISVYEQYF

clone size: once
J gene: TRBJ2-5
V gene: TRBV4-1
D gene: NA
CDR3 DNA: TGCGCCAGCAGCCAATCATCAGGAGAGACCCAGTACTTC
CDR3 protein: CASSQSSGETQYF

clone size: many
J gene: TRBJ1-3
V gene: TRBV6-5
D gene: NA
CDR3 DNA: TGTGCCAGCAGTTACGGCCTCTCTGGAAACACCATATATTTT
CDR3 protein: CASSYGLSGNTIYF

clone size: many
J gene: TRBJ2-7
V gene: TRBV3-1
D gene: NA
CDR3 DNA: TGTGCCAGCAGCCAAGAGTACAGGCTGACCTACGAGCAGTACTTC
CDR3 protein: CASSQEYRLTYEQYF

clone size: NA
J gene: TRBJ1-5
V gene: TRBV6-1
D gene: NA
CDR3 DNA: TGTGCCTCCTGGACGGAATATAGCAATCAGCCCCAGCATTTT
CDR3 protein: CASWTEYSNQPQHF

clone size: NA
J gene: TRBJ2-7
V gene: TRBV6-2/TRBV6-3
D gene: NA
CDR3 DNA: TGTGCCAGCAGTTACAAGGGACCCGGGAGCGAGCAGTACTTC
CDR3 protein: CASSYKGPGSEQYF